A selection of T cell receptor beta chains follows, all from one sample in a study of CXCR3-negative and CXCR3-positive naive CD8 T cells. TCRdb reanalyzed the 5' RACE reads, giving one entry per CDR3 protein sequence and no DNA. The table counts 55,000 to 65,000 distinct CDR3 sequences; approximately 0.5% lies in the top ten. Sequencing was done on a sample of naive CXCR3+ CD8+ T cells from blood. Source of these receptors: a human donor in good health. Some clones in this sample may be carry-over from other donors' samples. The CDR3 runs from the conserved cysteine through the conserved F or W.

J: TRBJ2-1
V: TRBV12-3/TRBV12-4
CDR3: CASSFRLPGAVSHNEQFF

J: TRBJ1-2
V: TRBV19
CDR3: CASRLGGDYYGYTF

J: TRBJ2-7
V: TRBV7-6
CDR3: CASSQTTGASYEQYF

J: TRBJ2-3
V: TRBV7-9
CDR3: CASSLVTLDTQYF

J: TRBJ2-1
V: TRBV27
CDR3: CASSFIGPPNDEQFF

J: TRBJ1-1
V: TRBV28
CDR3: CASTRRGIGTEAFF

J: TRBJ2-5
V: TRBV7-9
CDR3: CASSPRTSGALMGQYF

J: TRBJ2-5
V: TRBV28
CDR3: CASSLSGREETQYF

J: TRBJ2-5
V: TRBV27
CDR3: CASRRGIAQYF

J: TRBJ1-6
V: TRBV20-1
CDR3: CSASRTPGSSYNSPLHF

J: TRBJ2-1
V: TRBV12-3/TRBV12-4
CDR3: CASSRTLAGPLIEQFF

J: TRBJ1-1
V: TRBV13
CDR3: CASSPRQQTEAFF

J: TRBJ1-5
V: TRBV19
CDR3: CASSSTGVQPQHF

J: TRBJ2-2
V: TRBV7-2
CDR3: CASSLERVRGTGELFF

J: TRBJ2-2
V: TRBV28
CDR3: CASTLSRDRELNTGELFF

J: TRBJ1-5
V: TRBV12-3/TRBV12-4
CDR3: CASSFGLNQPQHF

J: TRBJ1-2
V: TRBV29-1
CDR3: CSVVVSLNYGYTF

J: TRBJ1-6
V: TRBV14
CDR3: CASSQDREISTGLLSPLHF

J: TRBJ1-5
V: TRBV27
CDR3: CASSPFSTYQPQHF

J: TRBJ1-1
V: TRBV29-1
CDR3: CSGGGAGVTEAFF

J: TRBJ1-1
V: TRBV25-1
CDR3: CASSYRVDTEAFF